Listed below are T cell receptor beta chains from one sample, sequenced in a study of blood T cell repertoires in COVID-19. The data were produced by immunoSEQ multiplex PCR, yet TCRdb's version contains in-frame clones alone and is incomplete. The sample holds about 250,000 clones; 70% to 90% are singletons and the top ten take about 1%. Sequencing was done on a sample of peripheral blood. The receptors originated from a woman in her 40s who had recovered from COVID-19. The CDR3 runs from the conserved cysteine through the conserved F or W. Each record gives: V gene, CDR3 protein.

v_call: TRBV7-8
cdr3_aa: CASQSRGLAGLNEQFF

v_call: TRBV7-2
cdr3_aa: CASSTRDSFEKLFF

v_call: TRBV4-2
cdr3_aa: CASSQGGFEAFF

v_call: TRBV7-2
cdr3_aa: CASSTGTGYYEQYF

v_call: TRBV9
cdr3_aa: CASSHAGGVGQPQHF

v_call: TRBV21-1
cdr3_aa: CASSKVGVAGAGTGELFF

v_call: TRBV24-1
cdr3_aa: CATSDWGQGGYTF

v_call: TRBV6-2/TRBV6-3
cdr3_aa: CASSYLPRGAETQYF

v_call: TRBV27
cdr3_aa: CASSPSGVEFREKLFF

v_call: TRBV30
cdr3_aa: CAWSGDRASTDTQYF

v_call: TRBV10-3
cdr3_aa: CAAQGPNTEAFF

v_call: TRBV6-6
cdr3_aa: CASSTGKAFF

v_call: TRBV12-3/TRBV12-4
cdr3_aa: CASSPRTGYEQFF

v_call: TRBV7-3
cdr3_aa: CASSARTSGSDTQYF

v_call: TRBV12-5
cdr3_aa: CASGLVLGRGNTEAFF

v_call: TRBV19
cdr3_aa: CASSMMAGARNTEAFF

v_call: TRBV7-9
cdr3_aa: CASSLDSGNSPLHF

v_call: TRBV5-8
cdr3_aa: CASSLWSGRSGANVLTF

v_call: TRBV11-2
cdr3_aa: CASSPRLAGDTGELFF

v_call: TRBV6-4
cdr3_aa: CASSRGSTDTQYF

v_call: TRBV5-5
cdr3_aa: CASSPQGQGARDTEAFF

v_call: TRBV7-9
cdr3_aa: CASSFIRLAGDHEQYF